This T cell receptor beta chain was profiled in a study of blood T cell repertoires in COVID-19. Study information: The origin of the acute and convalescent COVID-19 samples was the United States, Italy and Spain. Sources were T cells, B-cell-depleted T cells, or PBMCs; the material itself was cDNA or gDNA.

Original methodology: Counts of nucleated cells, estimated from reference gene primer amplification, were obtained. The table came from immunoSEQ multiplex PCR; TCRdb's copy has only in-frame clones and leaves some out. That table supplies the V and J calls and clone size; D and trimming were determined from the DNA. Counted here are about 68,000 clones, approximately 88% occurring once; the ten biggest clones make up roughly 9.2%. CDR1 and CDR2 from the germline V gene are MNHEY and SMNVEV (reference sequence). The CDR3 is 14 residues long. The V and J ends lost 3 bases and 7 bases, in that order; junction bases with no gene match: 4.

The chain has TRBV27 and TRBJ2-1; TRBD2 aligns across 9 bases. Sequences were obtained from peripheral blood. The receptor was isolated from a man aged 50 to 60 with active COVID-19. The CDR3 loop reads CASSFGSGRNEQFF. The CDR3 DNA is TGTGCCAGCAGTTTTGGTAGCGGGAGAAATGAGCAGTTCTTC.